The next 17 T cell receptor beta chains were all read from a single sample in a study of T-cell reconstitution after alpha-beta-depleted transplantation in children. Molecular barcoding with unique molecular identifiers was used for the TCRbeta library. TCRdb itself ran the PCR reads through MiXCR, one entry per CDR3 protein. The data show about 980,000 distinct CDR3 sequences, 25% to 30% seen once. Material: PBMCs, mostly from graft donor cells, obtained 360 days after TCRalphabeta/CD19-depleted stem cell transplant. These receptors were taken from a boy in the first two years of life who had a stem cell transplant for SCID, so the T cells may come from the graft donor.

J is TRBJ2-2 and V is TRBV20-1; either TRBD1 or TRBD2 may fit D (5 bases each). The V end was cut by 6 bases, the J end by 2 bases, with 16 bases between. Germline CDR1 DFQATT, CDR2 SNEGSKA (reference sequence). The CDR3 extends over 15 amino acids. CDR3 DNA: TGCAGTGCCCCAAGTCGAGGGGCAAACACCGGGGAGCTGTTTTTT. Amino acids: CSAPSRGANTGELFF.

The chain couples TRBV18 to TRBJ2-2, with D unclear. The length of the CDR3 is 19 residues. CDR1 KGHSH and CDR2 LQKENI come from the germline V gene. V was trimmed by 3 bases and J by 0 bases, leaving 20 bases between them. As DNA, the CDR3 is TGTGCCAGCTCACCGGTTAGTTTGCCAGGCACCGCGAACACCGGGGAGCTGTTTTTT. It codes for CASSPVSLPGTANTGELFF.

This chain connects TRBV12-3 or TRBV12-4 to TRBJ1-2, with 8 bases lining up with TRBD1. This CDR3 region has 16 residues. The V segment lost 1 base and the J segment 4 bases; nucleotides outside the gene matches: 8. The CDR3 is CASSLDWTGTVYGYTF. CDR3 coding DNA: TGTGCCAGCAGTTTAGATTGGACAGGGACTGTCTATGGCTACACCTTC.

The rearrangement joins TRBV18 to TRBJ1-1; D is possibly TRBD1 (5 bases). Per germline, CDR1 KGHSH and CDR2 LQKENI. Trimming pared 4 bases from V and 0 bases from J, leaving 12 bases between. The CDR3 runs to 15 residues. CDR3 coding DNA: TGTGCCAGCTCACGTTCTGACAGACTGAACACTGAAGCTTTCTTT. Protein product: CASSRSDRLNTEAFF.

The chain carries TRBV4-1 and TRBJ1-2; the match to TRBD1 covers 9 bases. This CDR3 contains 15 residues. Trimming took 4 bases from V and 4 from J; bases not matched to a gene: 7. In germline, CDR1 is MGHRA, CDR2 YSYEKL. CDR3: CASSLGTGYGYGYTF. CDR3 in DNA: TGCGCCAGCAGCCTCGGGACAGGGTATGGCTATGGCTACACCTTC.

This clonotype occurred a few times. The CDR3 DNA reads TGCGCCAGCAGCTTGTTAGCGGGGGGGAACGATGAGCAGTTCTTC. Encoded protein: CASSLLAGGNDEQFF. V gene TRBV5-1 combines with J gene TRBJ2-1, with 11 bases identical to TRBD2. Trimming took 1 base from V and 8 from J; bases not matched to a gene: 5. This CDR3 region has 15 residues. Germline-derived CDR1 and CDR2 are SGHRS and YFSETQ.

The chain has TRBV4-1 and TRBJ2-2; 7 bases map to TRBD1. The CDR3 runs to 14 residues. V gave up 8 bases and J gave up 1 base; unmatched junction bases: 4. The germline V gene has CDR1 MGHRA and CDR2 YSYEKL. Written as DNA, the CDR3 is TGCGCCAGCGGTAGACAGGGGAACACCGGGGAGCTGTTTTTT. As protein: CASGRQGNTGELFF.

This clonotype has a handful of counts. V is TRBV20-1 and J is TRBJ2-7; 8 bases line up with TRBD2. From germline, CDR1 is DFQATT and CDR2 SNEGSKA (reference sequence). CDR3 size: 11 residues. The DNA of the CDR3 is TGCTCAGCGGGGGCCACCTACGAGCAGTACTTC. This sequence encodes CSAGATYEQYF.

This chain uses TRBV5-5 with TRBJ1-5; 9 nucleotides match TRBD1. The CDR3 sequence is 14 residues long. V dropped 0 bases and J dropped 15; count of bases not matched to a gene: 10. Germline V CDR1 and CDR2: SGHKS, YYEKEE (reference sequence). The CDR3 loop is CASSLGQGVSLVHF. DNA of the CDR3: TGTGCCAGCAGCTTGGGACAGGGGGTCAGCCTGGTGCATTTT.

This clonotype was detected only a few times. The CDR3 here is CASSLDRGHNQPQHF. The CDR3 DNA follows: TGTGCCAGCAGCTTGGATAGGGGGCACAATCAGCCCCAGCATTTT. V usage is TRBV5-6 and J usage is TRBJ1-5; 7 positions match TRBD1. The CDR3 runs 15 residues. Germline V gene sequence: CDR1 SGHDT, CDR2 YYEEEE. After removal of 0 bases from V and 3 bases from J, the junction contained 3 bases not matched to a gene.

In DNA form, the CDR3 reads TGTGCCAGCAGCTTAATCGGGCTCTACAATGAGCAGTTCTTC. Its protein product is CASSLIGLYNEQFF. V and J are TRBV7-2 and TRBJ2-1; D uncertain. V lost 2 bases and J lost 3, with 8 bases in between. Per the germline V gene, CDR1 is SGHTA and CDR2 is FQGNSA. This CDR3 has 14 amino acids.

This chain links TRBV18 with TRBJ2-3; D gene ambiguous. The V gene's germline CDR1 is KGHSH and CDR2 LQKENI. With 0 bases removed from V and 7 bases from J, the gap between germline ends came to 11 bases. This CDR3 has 14 amino acids. DNA for the CDR3: TGTGCCAGCTCACCACCCACGGGCCGGAATACGCAGTATTTT. This translates into CASSPPTGRNTQYF. Looking up the rest from reference TRBV18 and TRBJ2-3 gives the full variable domain: NAGVMQNPRHLVRRRGQEARLRCSPMKGHSHVYWYRQLPEEGLKFMVYLQKENIIDESGMPKERFSAEFPKEGPSILRIQQVVRGDSAAYFCASSPPTGRNTQYFGPGTRLTVL.

The chain employs TRBV7-2 and TRBJ2-5, with 12 bases matching TRBD2. Trimming took 1 base from V and 5 from J; bases not matched to a gene: 5. Germline V gene lookup returns CDR1 SGHTA and CDR2 FQGNSA. This CDR3 comprises 16 residues. The CDR3 sequence: CASSLVPSGGAETQYF. The CDR3 DNA reads TGTGCCAGCAGCTTAGTCCCTAGCGGGGGGGCCGAGACCCAGTACTTC.

At least ten counts were recorded for this clonotype. CDR3 amino acids: CSARGVYNEQFF. In DNA form, the CDR3 reads TGCAGTGCGAGGGGAGTTTACAATGAGCAGTTCTTC. The rearrangement joins TRBV20-1 to TRBJ2-1, with D tentatively TRBD1 or TRBD2 (5 bases each). The V end was cut by 6 bases, the J end by 4 bases, with 10 bases between. The CDR3 extends over 12 amino acids. CDR1 is DFQATT, CDR2 SNEGSKA, per germline (reference sequence).

V usage is TRBV2 and J usage is TRBJ2-1, with no clear D. CDR3 length: 12 residues. Trimming cost V 7 bases and J 10 bases, with 14 bases left between them. Germline V gene lookup returns CDR1 SNHLY and CDR2 FYNNEI. CDR3 amino acids: CASNLHREEQFF. DNA for the CDR3: TGTGCCAGCAACCTACACCGCGAAGAGCAGTTCTTC.

V usage is TRBV6-5 and J usage is TRBJ1-1; 8 nucleotides align to TRBD1. This CDR3 comprises 16 residues. Germline lookup yields CDR1 MNHEY and CDR2 SVGAGI. V shed 4 bases and J 0 bases; nucleotides not matched to a gene: 7. The CDR3 bases are TGTGCCAGCAGTTCCCGGACAGGGAGGATGAACACTGAAGCTTTCTTT. It translates to CASSSRTGRMNTEAFF.

This clonotype appeared a few times. The chain uses TRBV29-1 and TRBJ2-1; maybe TRBD1 (7 bases). Germline CDR1 and CDR2: SQVTM and ANQGSEA. V lost 6 bases to trimming and J lost 7 bases, with 19 bases between them. The CDR3 runs to 14 residues. The CDR3 here is CSVATRGPLNEQFF. The DNA for the CDR3 is TGCAGCGTGGCGACTAGGGGGCCCCTGAATGAGCAGTTCTTC.